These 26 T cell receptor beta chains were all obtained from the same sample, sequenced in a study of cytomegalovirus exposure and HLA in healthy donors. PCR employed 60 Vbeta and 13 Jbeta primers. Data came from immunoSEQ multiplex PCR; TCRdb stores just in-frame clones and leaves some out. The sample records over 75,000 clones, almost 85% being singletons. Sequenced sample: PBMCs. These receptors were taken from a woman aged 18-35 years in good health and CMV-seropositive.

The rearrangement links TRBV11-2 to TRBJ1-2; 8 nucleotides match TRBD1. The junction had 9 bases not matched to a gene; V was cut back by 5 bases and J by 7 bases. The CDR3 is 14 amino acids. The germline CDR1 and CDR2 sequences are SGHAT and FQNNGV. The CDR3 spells CASSLQSGTGGYTF. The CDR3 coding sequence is TGTGCCAGCAGCCTCCAATCCGGGACAGGTGGCTACACCTTC.

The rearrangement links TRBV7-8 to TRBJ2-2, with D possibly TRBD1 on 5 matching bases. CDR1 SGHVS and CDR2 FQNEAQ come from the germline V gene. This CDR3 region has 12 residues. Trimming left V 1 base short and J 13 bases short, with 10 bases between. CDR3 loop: CASSLVQDGLFF. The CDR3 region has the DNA TGTGCCAGCAGCTTAGTACAGGACGGGCTGTTTTTT. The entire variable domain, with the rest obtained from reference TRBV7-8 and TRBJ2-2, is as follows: GAGVSQSPRYKVAKRGQDVALRCDPISGHVSLFWYQQALGQGPEFLTYFQNEAQLDKSGLPSDRFFAERPEGSVSTLKIQRTQQEDSAVYLCASSLVQDGLFFGEGSRLTVL.

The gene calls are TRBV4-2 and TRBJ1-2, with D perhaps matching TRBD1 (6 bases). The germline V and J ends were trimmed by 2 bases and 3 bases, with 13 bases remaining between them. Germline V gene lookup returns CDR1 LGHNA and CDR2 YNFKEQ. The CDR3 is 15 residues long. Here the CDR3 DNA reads TGTGCCAGCAGCCAAAACAGGGATTATCACTATGGCTACACCTTC. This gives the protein CASSQNRDYHYGYTF.

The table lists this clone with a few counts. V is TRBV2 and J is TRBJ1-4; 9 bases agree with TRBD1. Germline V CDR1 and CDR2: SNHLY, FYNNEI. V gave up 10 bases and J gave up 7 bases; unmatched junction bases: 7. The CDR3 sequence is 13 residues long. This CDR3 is CATQQGAGEKLFF. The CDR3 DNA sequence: TGTGCCACCCAACAGGGGGCGGGTGAAAAACTGTTTTTT.

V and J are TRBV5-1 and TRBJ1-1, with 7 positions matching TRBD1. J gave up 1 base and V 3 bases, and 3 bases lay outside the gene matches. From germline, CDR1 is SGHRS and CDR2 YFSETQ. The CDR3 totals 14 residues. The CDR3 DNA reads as TGCGCCAGCAGCTGGGGGACAGCGAACACTGAAGCTTTCTTT. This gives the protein CASSWGTANTEAFF. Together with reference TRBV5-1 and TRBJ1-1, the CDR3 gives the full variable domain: KAGVTQTPRYLIKTRGQQVTLSCSPISGHRSVSWYQQTPGQGLQFLFEYFSETQRNKGNFPGRFSGRQFSNSRSEMNVSTLELGDSALYLCASSWGTANTEAFFGQGTRLTVV.

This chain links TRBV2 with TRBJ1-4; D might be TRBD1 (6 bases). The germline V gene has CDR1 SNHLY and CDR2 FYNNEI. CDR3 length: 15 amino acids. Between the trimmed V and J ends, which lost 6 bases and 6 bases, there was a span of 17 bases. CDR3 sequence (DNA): TGTGCCAGCAGACAACAGGGACACTTGTATGAAAAACTGTTTTTT. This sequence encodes CASRQQGHLYEKLFF.

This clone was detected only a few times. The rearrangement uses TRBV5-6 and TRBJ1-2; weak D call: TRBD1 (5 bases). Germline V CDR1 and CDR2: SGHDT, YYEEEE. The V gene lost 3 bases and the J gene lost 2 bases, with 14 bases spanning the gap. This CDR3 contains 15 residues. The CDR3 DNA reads TGTGCCAGCAGCTACGCCGGGGGGTTAAACTATGGCTACACCTTC. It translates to CASSYAGGLNYGYTF.

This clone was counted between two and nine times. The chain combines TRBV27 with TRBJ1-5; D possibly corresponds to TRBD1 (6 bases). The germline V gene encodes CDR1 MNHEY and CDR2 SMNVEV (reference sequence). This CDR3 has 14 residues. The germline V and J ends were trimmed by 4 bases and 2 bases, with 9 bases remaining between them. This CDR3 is CASSSGVGNQPQHF. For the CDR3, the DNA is TGTGCCAGCAGTTCAGGGGTGGGCAATCAGCCCCAGCATTTT.

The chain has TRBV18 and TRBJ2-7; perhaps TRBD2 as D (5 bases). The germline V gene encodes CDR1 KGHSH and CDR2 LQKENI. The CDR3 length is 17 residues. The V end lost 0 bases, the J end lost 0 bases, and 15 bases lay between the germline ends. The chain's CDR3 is CASSPPPADQHSYEQYF. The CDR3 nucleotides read TGTGCCAGCTCACCACCCCCAGCGGACCAACACTCCTACGAGCAGTACTTC.

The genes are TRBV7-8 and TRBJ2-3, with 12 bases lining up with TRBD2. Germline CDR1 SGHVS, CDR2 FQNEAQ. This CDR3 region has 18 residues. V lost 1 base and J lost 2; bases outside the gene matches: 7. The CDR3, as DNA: TGTGCCAGCAGCTTAGGGGCTCTAGCGGGAGGGACCACAGATACGCAGTATTTT. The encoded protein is CASSLGALAGGTTDTQYF.

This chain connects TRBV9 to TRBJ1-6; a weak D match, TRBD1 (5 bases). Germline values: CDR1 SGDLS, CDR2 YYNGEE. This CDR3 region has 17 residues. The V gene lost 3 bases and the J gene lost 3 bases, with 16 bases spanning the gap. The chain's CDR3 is CASSAAAGLFYNSPLHF. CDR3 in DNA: TGTGCCAGCAGCGCCGCGGCGGGACTGTTCTATAATTCACCCCTCCACTTT.

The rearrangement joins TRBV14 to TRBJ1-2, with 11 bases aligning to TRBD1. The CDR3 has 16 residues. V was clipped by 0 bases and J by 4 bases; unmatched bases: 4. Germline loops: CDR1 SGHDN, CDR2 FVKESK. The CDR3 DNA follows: TGTGCCAGCAGCCAAGACGGGACAGGGGGACGCTATGGCTACACCTTC. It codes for CASSQDGTGGRYGYTF.

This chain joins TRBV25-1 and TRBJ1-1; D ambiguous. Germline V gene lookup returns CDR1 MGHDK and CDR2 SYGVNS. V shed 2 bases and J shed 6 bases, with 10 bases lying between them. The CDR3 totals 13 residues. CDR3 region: CASSEGRFAEAFF. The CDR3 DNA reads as TGTGCCAGCAGTGAAGGCAGGTTCGCTGAAGCTTTCTTT.

CDR3 sequence reads: CASSASGGTYNEQFF. DNA of the CDR3: TGTGCCAGCAGCGCGAGCGGGGGAACCTACAATGAGCAGTTCTTC. The chain uses TRBV9 and TRBJ2-1; 8 bases map to TRBD2. This CDR3 contains 15 residues. The V segment lost 3 bases and the J segment 2 bases; nucleotides outside the gene matches: 4. CDR1 SGDLS and CDR2 YYNGEE come from the germline V gene.

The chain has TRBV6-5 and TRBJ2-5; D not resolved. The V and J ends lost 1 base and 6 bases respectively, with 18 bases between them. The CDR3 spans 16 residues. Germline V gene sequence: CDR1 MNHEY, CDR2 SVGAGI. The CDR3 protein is CASSYFAPLELQTQYF. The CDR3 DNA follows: TGTGCCAGCAGTTACTTCGCCCCTCTAGAGTTGCAGACCCAGTACTTC.

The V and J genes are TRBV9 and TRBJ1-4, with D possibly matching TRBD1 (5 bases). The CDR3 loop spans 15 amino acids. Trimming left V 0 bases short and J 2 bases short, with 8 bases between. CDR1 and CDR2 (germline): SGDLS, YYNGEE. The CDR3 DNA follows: TGTGCCAGCAGCGTAGAGGGGTATACTAATGAAAAACTGTTTTTT. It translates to CASSVEGYTNEKLFF.

The CDR3 region has the DNA TGTGCCAGCAGTTACAGGGAGGGCGATACGCAGTATTTT. Its translation: CASSYREGDTQYF. This chain links TRBV2 with TRBJ2-3; perhaps TRBD2 as D (7 bases). Germline CDR1 is SNHLY and CDR2 is FYNNEI. The CDR3 loop spans 13 amino acids. V shed 5 bases and J shed 6 bases, with 12 bases lying between them.

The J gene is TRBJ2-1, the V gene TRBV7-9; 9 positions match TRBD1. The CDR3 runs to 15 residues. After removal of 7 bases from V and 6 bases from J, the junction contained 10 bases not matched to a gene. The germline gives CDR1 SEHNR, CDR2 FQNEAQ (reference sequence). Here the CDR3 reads CASTWGTGKVNEQFF. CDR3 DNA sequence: TGTGCCAGCACCTGGGGGACAGGGAAAGTCAATGAGCAGTTCTTC.

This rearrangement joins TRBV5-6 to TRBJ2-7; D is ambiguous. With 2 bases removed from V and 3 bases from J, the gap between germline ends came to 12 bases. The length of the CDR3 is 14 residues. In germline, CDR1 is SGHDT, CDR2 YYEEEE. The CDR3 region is CASSFPGLDYEQYF. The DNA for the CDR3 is TGTGCCAGCAGCTTTCCAGGCCTCGACTACGAGCAGTACTTC.

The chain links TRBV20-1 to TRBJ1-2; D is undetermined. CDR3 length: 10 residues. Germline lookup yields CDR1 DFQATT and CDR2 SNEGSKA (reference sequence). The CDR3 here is CRAAGYGYTF. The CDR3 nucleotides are TGCAGGGCGGCGGGGTATGGCTACACCTTC.

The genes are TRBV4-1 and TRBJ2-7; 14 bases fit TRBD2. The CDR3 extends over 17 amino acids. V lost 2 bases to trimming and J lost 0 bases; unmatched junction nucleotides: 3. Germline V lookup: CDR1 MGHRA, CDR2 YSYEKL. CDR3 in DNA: TGCGCCAGCAGCCAAACCGGGACTAGCGGGAGCTCCTACGAGCAGTACTTC. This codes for CASSQTGTSGSSYEQYF.

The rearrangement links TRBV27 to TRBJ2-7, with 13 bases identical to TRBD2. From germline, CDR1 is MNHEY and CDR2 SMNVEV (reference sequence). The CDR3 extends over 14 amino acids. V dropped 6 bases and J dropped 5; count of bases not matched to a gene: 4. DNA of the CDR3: TGTGCCAGCAGGCGACTAGCGGGAGGTGACGAGCAGTACTTC. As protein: CASRRLAGGDEQYF.

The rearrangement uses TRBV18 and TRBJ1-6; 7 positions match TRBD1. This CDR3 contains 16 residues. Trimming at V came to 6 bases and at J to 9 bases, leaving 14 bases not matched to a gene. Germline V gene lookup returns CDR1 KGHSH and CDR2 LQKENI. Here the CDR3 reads CASSPNRRQGPSPLHF. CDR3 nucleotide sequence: TGTGCCAGCTCGCCCAACCGGCGACAGGGTCCTTCACCCCTCCACTTT.

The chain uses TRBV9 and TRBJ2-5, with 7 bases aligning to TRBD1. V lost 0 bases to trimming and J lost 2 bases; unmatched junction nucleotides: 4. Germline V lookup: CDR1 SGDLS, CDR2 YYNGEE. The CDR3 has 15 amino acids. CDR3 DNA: TGTGCCAGCAGCGTAGCTGGGACAGAACAAGAGACCCAGTACTTC. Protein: CASSVAGTEQETQYF.

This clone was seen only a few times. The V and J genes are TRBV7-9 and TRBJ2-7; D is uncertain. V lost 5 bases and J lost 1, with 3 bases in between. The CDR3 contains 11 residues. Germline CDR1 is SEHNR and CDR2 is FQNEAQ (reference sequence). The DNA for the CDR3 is TGTGCCAGCAGCCTATCCTACGAGCAGTACTTC. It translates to CASSLSYEQYF. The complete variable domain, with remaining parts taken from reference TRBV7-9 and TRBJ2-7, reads DTGVSQNPRHKITKRGQNVTFRCDPISEHNRLYWYRQTLGQGPEFLTYFQNEAQLEKSRLLSDRFSAERPKGSFSTLEIQRTEQGDSAMYLCASSLSYEQYFGPGTRLTVT.

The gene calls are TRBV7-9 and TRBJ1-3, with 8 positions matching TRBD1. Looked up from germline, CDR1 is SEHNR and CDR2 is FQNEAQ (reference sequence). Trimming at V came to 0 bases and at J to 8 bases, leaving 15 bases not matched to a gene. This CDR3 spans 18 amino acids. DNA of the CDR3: TGTGCCAGCAGCTTAGCATACCTTGGACAGGGTGCAATGGACACCATATATTTT. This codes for CASSLAYLGQGAMDTIYF.